This T cell receptor beta chain was recorded in a study of a mutant IDH1 vaccine in newly diagnosed glioma. The overall study: Radiotherapy alone preceded vaccination by 4-6 weeks; alternatively, vaccination started with temozolomide cycles. Previous treatment comprised radiotherapy, temozolomide, or both, mostly both.

Method: immunoSEQ multiplex PCR; TCRdb's copy keeps in-frame clones and lacks some. There are around 66,000 clones in the sample; around 80% occur only once, and about 6% lies in the top ten. Indicated time point: week 11, during vaccination. In the vaccine, a single dose held 300 ug of the mutant IDH1 20-mer peptide, along with topical imiquimod. Each astrocytoma in the donors was new, WHO grade 3 or 4, IDH1-mutant and ATRX-lost. Study-level points and caveats: Pseudoprogression apparently lacked any relation to changes in top peripheral T cell clonotypes.

CDR3 length equals 14 residues. V lost 1 base and J lost 3, with 7 bases in between. Germline V gene sequence: CDR1 SGHRS, CDR2 YFSETQ. In regard to this clone: Its antigen is unknown.

The material was PBMCs, obtained from a glioma patient whose treatment included an IDH1 peptide vaccine. This chain links TRBV5-1 with TRBJ2-2, with D perhaps given as TRBD1 or TRBD2 (6 bases each). The TCR sequence derives from a man in his forties or fifties with glioma. CDR3 residues: CASSLRGDTGELFF. The CDR3 nucleotides read TGCGCCAGCAGCTTGAGGGGGGACACCGGGGAGCTGTTTTTT.